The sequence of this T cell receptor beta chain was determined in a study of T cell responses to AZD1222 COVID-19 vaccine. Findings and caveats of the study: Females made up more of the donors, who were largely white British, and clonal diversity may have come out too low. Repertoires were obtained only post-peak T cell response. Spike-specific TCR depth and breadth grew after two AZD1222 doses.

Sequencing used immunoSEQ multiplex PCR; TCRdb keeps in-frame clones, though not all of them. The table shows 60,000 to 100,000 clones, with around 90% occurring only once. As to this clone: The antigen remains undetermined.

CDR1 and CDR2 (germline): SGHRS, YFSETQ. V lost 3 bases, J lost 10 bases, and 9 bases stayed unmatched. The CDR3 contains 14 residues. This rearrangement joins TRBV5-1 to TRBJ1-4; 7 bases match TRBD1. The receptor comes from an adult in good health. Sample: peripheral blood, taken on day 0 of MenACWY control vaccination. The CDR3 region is CASSSTGMGAKLFF. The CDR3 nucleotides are TGCGCCAGCAGCTCGACAGGGATGGGGGCAAAACTGTTTTTT.